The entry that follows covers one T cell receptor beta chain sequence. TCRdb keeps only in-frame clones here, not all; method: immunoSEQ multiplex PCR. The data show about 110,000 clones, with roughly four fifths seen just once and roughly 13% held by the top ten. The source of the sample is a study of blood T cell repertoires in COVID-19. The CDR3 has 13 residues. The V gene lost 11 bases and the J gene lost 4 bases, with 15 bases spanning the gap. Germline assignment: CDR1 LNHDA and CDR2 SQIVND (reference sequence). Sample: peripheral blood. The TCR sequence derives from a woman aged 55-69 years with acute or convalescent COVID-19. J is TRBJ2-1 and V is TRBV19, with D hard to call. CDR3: CASAALSYNEQFF. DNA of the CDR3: TGTGCCTCTGCGGCCCTTTCTTACAATGAGCAGTTCTTC.